This T cell receptor (beta chain) came from a study of Ad26.COV2.S vaccination and SARS-CoV-2 variants. Study details: The Ad26.COV2.S arm of the COV1001 trial was where the donor was placed.

Stated treatment: roughly 19 received Ad26.COV2.S at low or high dose, single or two shots; a few received placebo; per-sample allocation not given. Sampling happened 63 days after the first vaccine or placebo injection. Germline CDR1 and CDR2: LNHDA and SQIVND (reference sequence). Trimming left V 8 bases short and J 5 bases short, with 12 bases between. The CDR3 totals 12 residues. Repertoires were generated with immunoSEQ multiplex PCR, while TCRdb's copy carries only in-frame clones and drops some. The sample gives a few hundred thousand clones, about four fifths of which show up once; 7% to 9.5% is in the top ten. This clone has only one observation.

The V call is TRBV19, the J call TRBJ1-2, with a weak D call TRBD1 (5 bases). This TCR derives from a person between 18 and 65 years old who received the Ad26.COV2.S COVID-19 vaccine or a placebo. Material: peripheral blood, obtained in a trial of Ad26.COV2.S vaccine versus placebo. DNA of the CDR3: TGTGCCAGTGGGACGGTACTATATGGCTACACCTTC. Translating gives CASGTVLYGYTF.